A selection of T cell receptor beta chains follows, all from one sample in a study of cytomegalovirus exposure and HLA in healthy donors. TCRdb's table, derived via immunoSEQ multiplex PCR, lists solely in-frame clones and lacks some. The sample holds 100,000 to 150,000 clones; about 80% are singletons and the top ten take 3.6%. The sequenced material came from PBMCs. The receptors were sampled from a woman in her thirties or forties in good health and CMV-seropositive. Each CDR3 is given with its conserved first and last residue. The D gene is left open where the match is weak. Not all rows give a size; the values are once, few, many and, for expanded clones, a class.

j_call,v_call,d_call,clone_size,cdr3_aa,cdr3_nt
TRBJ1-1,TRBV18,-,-,CASSPVGHTEAFF,TGTGCCAGCTCACCGGTGGGGCACACTGAAGCTTTCTTT
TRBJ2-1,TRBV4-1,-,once,CASSQPPRSNEQFF,TGCGCCAGCAGCCAACCCCCCCGGTCGAATGAGCAGTTCTTC
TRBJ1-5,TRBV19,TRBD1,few,CASSEDRGTNGNQPQHF,TGTGCCAGTAGTGAGGACAGGGGGACTAATGGCAATCAGCCCCAGCATTTT
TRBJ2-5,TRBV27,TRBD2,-,CVSSLSGEGIFSLEETQYF,TGTGTCAGCAGTTTAAGCGGGGAGGGGATATTCTCATTGGAAGAGACCCAGTACTTC
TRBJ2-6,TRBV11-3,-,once,CASSLGSGLAGANVLTF,TGTGCCAGCAGCCTCGGGTCAGGGCTAGCTGGGGCCAACGTCCTGACTTTC
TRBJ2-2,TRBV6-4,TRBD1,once,CASSERWQGAKLFF,TGTGCCAGCAGTGAACGGTGGCAGGGGGCCAAGCTGTTTTTT
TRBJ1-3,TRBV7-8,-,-,CASSLEGVLSGNTIYF,TGTGCCAGCAGCTTAGAAGGGGTCCTCTCTGGAAACACCATATATTTT
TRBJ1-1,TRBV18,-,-,CASSPPANTEAFF,TGTGCCAGCTCACCACCGGCGAACACTGAAGCTTTCTTT
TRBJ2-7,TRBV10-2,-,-,CASSDSYEQYF,TGCGCCAGCAGTGACTCCTACGAGCAGTACTTC
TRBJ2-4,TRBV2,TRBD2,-,CASSASSGRALLGKNIQYF,TGTGCCAGCAGTGCCTCTAGCGGGAGGGCCCTTTTAGGCAAAAACATTCAGTACTTC
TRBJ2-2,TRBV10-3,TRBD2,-,CAISSGANTGELFF,TGTGCCATCAGTAGCGGGGCGAACACCGGGGAGCTGTTTTTT
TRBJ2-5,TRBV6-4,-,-,CASSLDGGETQYF,TGTGCCAGCAGCCTCGACGGGGGTGAGACCCAGTACTTC
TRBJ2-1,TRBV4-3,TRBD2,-,CASSQEFASGSNEQFF,TGCGCCAGCAGCCAAGAATTTGCTAGCGGGAGTAATGAGCAGTTCTTC
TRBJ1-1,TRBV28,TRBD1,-,CASSSPGTGEGTEAFF,TGTGCCAGCAGTTCTCCCGGGACAGGGGAAGGCACTGAAGCTTTCTTT
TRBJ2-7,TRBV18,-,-,CASSPTSNYEQYF,TGTGCCAGCTCACCGACTAGTAACTACGAGCAGTACTTC
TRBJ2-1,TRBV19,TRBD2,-,CASNGGGTYNEQFF,TGTGCCAGTAATGGGGGGGGGACCTACAATGAGCAGTTCTTC
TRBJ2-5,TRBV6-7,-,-,CASSSGRVETQYF,TGTGCCAGCAGTTCTGGCAGGGTTGAGACCCAGTACTTC
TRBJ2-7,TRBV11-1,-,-,CASSSPRQASYEQYF,TGTGCCAGCAGCTCACCTCGACAGGCCTCCTACGAGCAGTACTTC
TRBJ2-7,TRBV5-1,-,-,CASSFLAGASLGEQYF,TGCGCCAGCAGCTTCTTGGCTGGGGCGAGCCTAGGCGAGCAGTACTTC
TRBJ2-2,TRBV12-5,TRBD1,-,CASGLSGTGPRGELFF,TGTGCTAGTGGTTTGTCCGGGACAGGGCCCCGCGGGGAGCTGTTTTTT
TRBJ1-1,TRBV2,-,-,CASSEQFTTEAFF,TGTGCCAGCAGTGAGCAGTTCACCACTGAAGCTTTCTTT
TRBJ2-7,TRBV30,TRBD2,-,CAGRGGRSSYEQYF,TGTGCCGGAAGGGGAGGGAGGAGCTCCTACGAGCAGTACTTC
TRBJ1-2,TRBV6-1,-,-,CASSEGESYGYTF,TGTGCCAGCAGTGAAGGGGAGAGCTATGGCTACACCTTC
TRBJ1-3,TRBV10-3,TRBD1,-,CAISGTDRNTIYF,TGTGCCATCAGCGGGACAGACCGAAACACCATATATTTT
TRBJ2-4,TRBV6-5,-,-,CASSSAGRLAKNIQYF,TGTGCCAGCAGTTCAGCAGGTCGCTTAGCCAAAAACATTCAGTACTTC
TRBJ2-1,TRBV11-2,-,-,CASSPLTRVVRYNEQFF,TGTGCCAGCAGCCCCCTAACACGGGTAGTAAGGTACAATGAGCAGTTCTTC
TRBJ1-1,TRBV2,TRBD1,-,CASSGNPLGDSIMNTEAFF,TGTGCCAGCAGTGGAAACCCTTTAGGGGACAGTATCATGAACACTGAAGCTTTCTTT
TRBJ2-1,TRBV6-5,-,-,CASSDGEYNEQFF,TGTGCCAGCAGTGACGGAGAATACAATGAGCAGTTCTTC
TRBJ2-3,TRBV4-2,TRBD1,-,CASSQEPPGQGLDTQYF,TGTGCCAGCAGCCAGGAGCCCCCGGGACAGGGGTTAGATACGCAGTATTTT
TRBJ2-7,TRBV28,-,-,CASSLFGGEYEQYF,TGTGCCAGCAGTTTATTCGGGGGAGAGTACGAGCAGTACTTC
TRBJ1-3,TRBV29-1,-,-,CSANQGSGNTIYF,TGCAGCGCAAATCAGGGCTCTGGAAACACCATATATTTT
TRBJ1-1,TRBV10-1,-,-,CASSLGGAEWTEAFF,TGCGCCAGCAGCTTAGGAGGGGCGGAGTGGACTGAAGCTTTCTTT
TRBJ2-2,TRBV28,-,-,CASSSQMTGLVDTGELFF,TGTGCCAGCAGTTCACAGATGACAGGCTTAGTTGACACCGGGGAGCTGTTTTTT
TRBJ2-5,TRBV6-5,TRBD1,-,CASSSTGTGVRETQYF,TGTGCCAGCAGTTCAACCGGGACAGGGGTTCGTGAGACCCAGTACTTC
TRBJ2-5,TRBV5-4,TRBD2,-,CASSFTSGTETQYF,TGTGCCAGCAGCTTTACTAGCGGGACGGAGACCCAGTACTTC
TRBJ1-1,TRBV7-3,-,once,CASSSRGDTEAFF,TGTGCCAGCAGCTCGCGGGGGGACACTGAAGCTTTCTTT
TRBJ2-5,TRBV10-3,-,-,CAISDLGEGTQYF,TGTGCCATCAGTGATTTAGGAGAAGGGACCCAGTACTTC
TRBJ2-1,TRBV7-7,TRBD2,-,CASSLELAGDNEQFF,TGTGCTAGCAGCTTAGAACTAGCGGGGGACAATGAGCAGTTCTTC
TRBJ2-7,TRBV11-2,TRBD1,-,CASSSLYRGSYEQYF,TGTGCCAGCAGCTCCCTTTACAGGGGCTCCTACGAGCAGTACTTC
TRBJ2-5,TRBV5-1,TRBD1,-,CASSAIDRGQETQYF,TGCGCCAGCAGCGCGATCGACAGGGGACAAGAGACCCAGTACTTC
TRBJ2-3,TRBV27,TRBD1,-,CASSLSGTGVYTQYF,TGTGCCAGCAGTTTATCGGGGACAGGGGTATATACGCAGTATTTT
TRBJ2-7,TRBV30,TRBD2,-,CAWNSGGYEQYF,TGTGCCTGGAACTCGGGGGGCTACGAGCAGTACTTC
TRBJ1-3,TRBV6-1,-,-,CASSDTSGLGGNTIYF,TGTGCCAGCAGTGACACTTCAGGGTTGGGTGGAAACACCATATATTTT
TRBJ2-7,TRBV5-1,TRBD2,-,CASSTGLQVDEQYF,TGCGCCAGCAGCACGGGACTACAGGTGGACGAGCAGTACTTC
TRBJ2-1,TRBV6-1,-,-,CASSRSGSSYNEQFF,TGTGCCAGCAGCCGGTCGGGTAGCTCCTACAATGAGCAGTTCTTC
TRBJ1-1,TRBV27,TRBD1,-,CASSSDTGVTEAFF,TGTGCCAGCAGTTCAGATACAGGGGTCACTGAAGCTTTCTTT
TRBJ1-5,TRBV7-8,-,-,CASSFLGGNQPQHF,TGTGCCAGCAGCTTCTTGGGAGGCAATCAGCCCCAGCATTTT
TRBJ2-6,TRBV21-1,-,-,CASSPGGTGGAGANVLTF,TGTGCCAGCAGCCCAGGGGGGACAGGGGGCGCTGGGGCCAACGTCCTGACTTTC
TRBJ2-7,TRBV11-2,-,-,CASSLEVRSYEQYF,TGTGCCAGCAGCTTAGAGGTCAGATCCTACGAGCAGTACTTC
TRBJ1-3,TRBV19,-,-,CASSIGPLSPGNTIYF,TGTGCCAGTAGTATTGGGCCTCTAAGCCCTGGAAACACCATATATTTT